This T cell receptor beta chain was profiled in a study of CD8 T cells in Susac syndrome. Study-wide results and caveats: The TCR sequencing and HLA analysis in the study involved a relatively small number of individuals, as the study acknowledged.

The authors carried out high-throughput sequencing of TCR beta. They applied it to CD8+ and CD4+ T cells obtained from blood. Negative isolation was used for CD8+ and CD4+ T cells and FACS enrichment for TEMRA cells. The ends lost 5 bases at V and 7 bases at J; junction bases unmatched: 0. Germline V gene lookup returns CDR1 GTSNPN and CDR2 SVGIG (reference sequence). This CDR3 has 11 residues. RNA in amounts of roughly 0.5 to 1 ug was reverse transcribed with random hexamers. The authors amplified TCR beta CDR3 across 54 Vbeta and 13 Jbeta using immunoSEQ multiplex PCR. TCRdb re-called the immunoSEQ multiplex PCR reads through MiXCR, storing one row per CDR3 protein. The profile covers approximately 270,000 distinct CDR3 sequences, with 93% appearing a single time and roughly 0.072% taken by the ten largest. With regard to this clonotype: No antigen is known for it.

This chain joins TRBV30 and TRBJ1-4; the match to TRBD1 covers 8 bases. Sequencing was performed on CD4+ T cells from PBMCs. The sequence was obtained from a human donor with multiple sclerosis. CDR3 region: CAWDRGEKLFF. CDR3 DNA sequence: TGTGCCTGGGACAGGGGTGAAAAACTGTTTTTT.